The T cell receptor beta chain described here comes from a study of cytomegalovirus exposure and HLA in healthy donors. PCR amplification relied on 60 Vbeta primers (plus 13 Jbeta primers). Clones were read by immunoSEQ multiplex PCR, and TCRdb kept only the in-frame ones, dropping some. The table records 95,000 to 100,000 clones, around four fifths of them present only once. V was trimmed by 2 bases and J by 7 bases, leaving 8 bases between them. The length of the CDR3 is 13 residues. Per germline, CDR1 MGHRA and CDR2 YSYEKL. Each of the donors was a healthy bone marrow donor. Sequencing was performed on PBMCs. This receptor was identified in a man in his forties in good health and CMV-seronegative. The rearrangement links TRBV4-1 to TRBJ2-2; no clear D gene. As DNA, the CDR3 is TGCGCCAGCAGCCAAAACACCTTCGGGGAGCTGTTTTTT. Translation: CASSQNTFGELFF.